Listed here are 2 T cell receptor beta chains from one sample, sequenced in a study of blood T cell repertoires in COVID-19. Method: immunoSEQ multiplex PCR; TCRdb's copy keeps in-frame clones and lacks some. The sample has around 250,000 clones, approximately 83% seen once. Sequences were obtained from peripheral blood. Every receptor here comes from a man between 25 and 39 years old who had recovered from COVID-19.

V usage is TRBV9 and J usage is TRBJ1-1; D might be TRBD1 (6 bases). This CDR3 has 14 residues. Germline V gene sequence: CDR1 SGDLS, CDR2 YYNGEE. Trimming shortened V by 0 bases and J by 11 bases, and 17 bases separated the two germline ends. This CDR3 reads CASSVAAGGPEAFF. CDR3 bases: TGTGCCAGCAGCGTAGCGGCGGGGGGGCCGGAGGCTTTCTTT.

The V call is TRBV6-5, the J call TRBJ2-7; 9 positions match TRBD1. This CDR3 contains 13 residues. V lost 8 bases to trimming and J lost 7 bases; unmatched junction nucleotides: 9. Germline lookup yields CDR1 MNHEY and CDR2 SVGAGI. The CDR3 is CASGGGQGWEQYV. CDR3 sequence (DNA): TGTGCCAGCGGGGGAGGACAGGGGTGGGAGCAGTACGTC.